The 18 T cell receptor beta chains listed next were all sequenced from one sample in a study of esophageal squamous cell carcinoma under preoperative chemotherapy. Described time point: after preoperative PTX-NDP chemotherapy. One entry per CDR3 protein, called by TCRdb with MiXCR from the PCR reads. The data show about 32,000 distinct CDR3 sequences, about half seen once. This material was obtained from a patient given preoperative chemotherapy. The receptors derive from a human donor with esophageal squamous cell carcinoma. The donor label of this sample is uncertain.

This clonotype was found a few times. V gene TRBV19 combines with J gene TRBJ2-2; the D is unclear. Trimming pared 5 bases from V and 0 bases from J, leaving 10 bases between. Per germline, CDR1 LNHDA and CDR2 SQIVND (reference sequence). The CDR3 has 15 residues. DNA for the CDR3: TGTGCCAGTAGTCTCCCGGTCTCGAACACCGGGGAGCTGTTTTTT. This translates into CASSLPVSNTGELFF. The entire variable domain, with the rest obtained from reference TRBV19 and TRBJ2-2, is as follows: DGGITQSPKYLFRKEGQNVTLSCEQNLNHDAMYWYRQDPGQGLRLIYYSQIVNDFQKGDIAEGYSVSREKKESFPLTVTSAQKNPTAFYLCASSLPVSNTGELFFGEGSRLTVL.

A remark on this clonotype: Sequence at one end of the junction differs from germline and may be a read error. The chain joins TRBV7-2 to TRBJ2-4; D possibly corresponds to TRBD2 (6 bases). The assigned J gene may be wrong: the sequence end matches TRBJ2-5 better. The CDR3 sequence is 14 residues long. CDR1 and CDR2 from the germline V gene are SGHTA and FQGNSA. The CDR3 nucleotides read TGTGCCGGCAGCGGGTTGGGTAGCCCAGAGACCCAGTACTTC. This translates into CAGSGLGSPETQYF.

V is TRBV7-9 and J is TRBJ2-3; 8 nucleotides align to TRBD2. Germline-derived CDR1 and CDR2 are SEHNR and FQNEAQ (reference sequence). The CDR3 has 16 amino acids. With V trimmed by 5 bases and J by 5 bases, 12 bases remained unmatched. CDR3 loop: CASSPGLARLGDTQYF. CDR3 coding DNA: TGTGCCAGCAGCCCAGGACTAGCAAGGTTAGGAGATACGCAGTATTTT. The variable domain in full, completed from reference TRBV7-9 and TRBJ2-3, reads DTGVSQNPRHKITKRGQNVTFRCDPISEHNRLYWYRQTLGQGPEFLTYFQNEAQLEKSRLLSDRFSAERPKGSFSTLEIQRTEQGDSAMYLCASSPGLARLGDTQYFGPGTRLTVL.

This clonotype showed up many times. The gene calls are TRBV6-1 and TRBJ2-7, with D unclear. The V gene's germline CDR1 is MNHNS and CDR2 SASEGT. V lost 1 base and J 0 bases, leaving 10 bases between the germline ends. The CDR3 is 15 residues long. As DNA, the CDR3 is TGTGCCAGCAGTGAAGTGGCAGGTTCCTCCTACGAGCAGTACTTC. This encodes CASSEVAGSSYEQYF.

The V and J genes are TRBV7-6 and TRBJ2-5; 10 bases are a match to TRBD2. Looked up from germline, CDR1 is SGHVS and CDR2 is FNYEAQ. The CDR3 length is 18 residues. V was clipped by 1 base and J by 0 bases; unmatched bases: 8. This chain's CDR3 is CASSLGRAGGPHQETQYF. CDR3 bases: TGTGCCAGCAGCTTAGGGCGAGCGGGGGGGCCTCACCAAGAGACCCAGTACTTC.

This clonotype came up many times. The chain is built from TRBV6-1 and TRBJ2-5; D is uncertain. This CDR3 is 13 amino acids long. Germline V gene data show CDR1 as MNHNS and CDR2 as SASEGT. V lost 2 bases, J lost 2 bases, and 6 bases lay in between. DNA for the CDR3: TGTGCCAGCAGTGAAAGGTGGCAAGAGACCCAGTACTTC. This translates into CASSERWQETQYF.

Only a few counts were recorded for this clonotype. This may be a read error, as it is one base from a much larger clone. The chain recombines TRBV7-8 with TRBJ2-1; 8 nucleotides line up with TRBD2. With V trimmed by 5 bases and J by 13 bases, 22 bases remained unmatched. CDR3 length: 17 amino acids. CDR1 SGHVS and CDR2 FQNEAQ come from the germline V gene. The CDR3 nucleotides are TGTGCCAGCAGCCCCGGCCGGGGCTTCAGAGCGGGGGAGACCCAGTTCTTC. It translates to CASSPGRGFRAGETQFF.

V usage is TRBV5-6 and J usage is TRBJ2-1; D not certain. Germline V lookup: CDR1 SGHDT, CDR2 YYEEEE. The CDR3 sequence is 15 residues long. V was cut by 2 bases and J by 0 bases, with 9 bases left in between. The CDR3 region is CASSFLLSSYNEQFF. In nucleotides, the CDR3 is TGTGCCAGCAGCTTCTTACTGAGCTCCTACAATGAGCAGTTCTTC.

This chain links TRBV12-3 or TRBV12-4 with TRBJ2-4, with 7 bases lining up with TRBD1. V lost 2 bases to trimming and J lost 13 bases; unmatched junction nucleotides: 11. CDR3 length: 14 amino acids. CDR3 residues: CASSLPQGNNEQYF. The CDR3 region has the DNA TGTGCCAGCAGTTTACCACAGGGGAACAATGAGCAGTACTTC.

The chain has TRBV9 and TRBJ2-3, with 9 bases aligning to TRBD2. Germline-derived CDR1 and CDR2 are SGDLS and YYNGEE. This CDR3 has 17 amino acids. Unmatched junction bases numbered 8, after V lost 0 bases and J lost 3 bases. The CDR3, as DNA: TGTGCCAGCAGCGTAGTAGGTAGCGGGGGTAGTACAGATACGCAGTATTTT. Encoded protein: CASSVVGSGGSTDTQYF. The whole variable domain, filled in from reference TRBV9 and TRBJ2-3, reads DSGVTQTPKHLITATGQRVTLRCSPRSGDLSVYWYQQSLDQGLQFLIQYYNGEERAKGNILERFSAQQFPDLHSELNLSSLELGDSALYFCASSVVGSGGSTDTQYFGPGTRLTVL.

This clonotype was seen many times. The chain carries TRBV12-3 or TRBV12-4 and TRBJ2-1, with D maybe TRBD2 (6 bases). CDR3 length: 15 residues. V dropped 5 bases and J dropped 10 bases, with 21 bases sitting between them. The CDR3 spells CASSTLGRGTIEQFF. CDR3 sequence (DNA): TGTGCCAGCAGTACCCTCGGTCGGGGGACCATCGAGCAGTTCTTC.

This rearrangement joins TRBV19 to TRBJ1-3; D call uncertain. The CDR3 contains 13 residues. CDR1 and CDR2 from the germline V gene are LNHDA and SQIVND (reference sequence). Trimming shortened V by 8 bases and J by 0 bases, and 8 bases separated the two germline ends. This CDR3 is CASHRGSGNTIYF. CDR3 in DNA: TGTGCCAGTCATCGGGGCTCTGGAAACACCATATATTTT.

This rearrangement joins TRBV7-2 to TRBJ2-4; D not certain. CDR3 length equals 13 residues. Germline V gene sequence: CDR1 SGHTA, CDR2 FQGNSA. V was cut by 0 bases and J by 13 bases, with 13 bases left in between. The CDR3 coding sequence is TGTGCCAGCAGCTTAGCGGAAAACAATGAGCAGTACTTC. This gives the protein CASSLAENNEQYF.

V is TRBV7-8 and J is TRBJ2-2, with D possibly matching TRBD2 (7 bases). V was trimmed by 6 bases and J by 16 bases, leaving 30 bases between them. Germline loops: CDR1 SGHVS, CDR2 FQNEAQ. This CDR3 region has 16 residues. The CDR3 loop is CASRGLGGASTDTQFF. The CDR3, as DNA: TGTGCCAGCAGGGGCCTAGGGGGGGCAAGCACAGATACGCAGTTTTTT.

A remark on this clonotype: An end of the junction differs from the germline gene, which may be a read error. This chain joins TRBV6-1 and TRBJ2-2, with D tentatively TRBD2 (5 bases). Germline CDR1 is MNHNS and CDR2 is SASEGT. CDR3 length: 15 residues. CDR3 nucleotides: TGTGCCAGCACCCTGGAGGCGGCGAACACCGGGGAGCTGTATTTT. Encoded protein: CASTLEAANTGELYF.

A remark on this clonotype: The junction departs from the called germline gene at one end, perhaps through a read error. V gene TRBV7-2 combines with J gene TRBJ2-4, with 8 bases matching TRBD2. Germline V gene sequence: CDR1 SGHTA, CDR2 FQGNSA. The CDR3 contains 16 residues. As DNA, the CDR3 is TGTGCCAGCAGCTTTCGGGGGGGGCGAGGCACAGATATGCAGTACTTT. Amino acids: CASSFRGGRGTDMQYF.

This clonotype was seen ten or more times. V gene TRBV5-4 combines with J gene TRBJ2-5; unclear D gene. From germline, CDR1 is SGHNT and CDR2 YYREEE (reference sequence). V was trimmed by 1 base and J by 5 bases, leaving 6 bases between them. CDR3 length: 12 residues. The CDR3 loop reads CASSLTHETQYF. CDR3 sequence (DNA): TGTGCCAGCAGCTTGACTCACGAGACCCAGTACTTC.

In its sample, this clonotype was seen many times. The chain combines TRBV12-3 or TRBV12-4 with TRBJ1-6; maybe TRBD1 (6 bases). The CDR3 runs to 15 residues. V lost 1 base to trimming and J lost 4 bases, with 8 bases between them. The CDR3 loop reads CASSLDGQYNSPLHF. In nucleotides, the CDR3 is TGTGCCAGCAGTTTAGACGGACAGTATAATTCACCCCTCCACTTT.